The source of this TCR beta chain is a study of technical replicates of blood from a few donors. The repertoire was sequenced with immunoSEQ multiplex PCR; TCRdb's copy has only in-frame clones and lacks some. Altogether roughly 79,000 clones are present, almost 96% being singletons, with the ten largest covering about 0.37%. The sequence came from a human donor in good health. Sequencing input: T cells isolated from PBMCs.

The CDR3 here is CATGQGSDTQYF. DNA for the CDR3: TGCGCCACCGGACAGGGGTCAGATACGCAGTATTTT. The V call is TRBV10-1, the J call TRBJ2-3; 9 bases agree with TRBD1. V trimming: 10 bases; J trimming: 4 bases; junction bases outside the gene matches: 3. In germline, CDR1 is WNHNN, CDR2 SYGVQD (reference sequence). There are 12 residues in the CDR3.